This T cell receptor beta chain was sequenced in a study of blood T cell repertoires in COVID-19. Study information: There were acute and convalescent COVID-19 samples, and they came from the United States, Italy and Spain. PBMCs, B-cell-depleted T cells, or T cells were the source of the cDNA or gDNA that made up the material.

Losses at the gene ends were 6 bases for V and 6 bases for J; bases not matched to a gene: 7. This CDR3 region has 14 residues. The V gene's germline CDR1 is SNHLY and CDR2 FYNNEI. Authors' data handling: Amplification of reference gene primers provided the estimated nucleated cell counts. The method was immunoSEQ multiplex PCR; TCRdb's version includes in-frame clones alone and lacks a portion of them. The V and J calls and clone size are taken from that table; D and trimming were inferred from the DNA. The table has 80,000 or so clones, around 80% seen once. The sequenced sample consisted of peripheral blood. This chain links TRBV2 with TRBJ2-1, with 8 bases matching TRBD2. The sequence was collected from a woman in her seventies with acute or convalescent COVID-19. The CDR3 loop is CASRSGLVGNEQFF. CDR3 nucleotide sequence: TGTGCCAGCAGATCGGGACTAGTCGGCAATGAGCAGTTCTTC.